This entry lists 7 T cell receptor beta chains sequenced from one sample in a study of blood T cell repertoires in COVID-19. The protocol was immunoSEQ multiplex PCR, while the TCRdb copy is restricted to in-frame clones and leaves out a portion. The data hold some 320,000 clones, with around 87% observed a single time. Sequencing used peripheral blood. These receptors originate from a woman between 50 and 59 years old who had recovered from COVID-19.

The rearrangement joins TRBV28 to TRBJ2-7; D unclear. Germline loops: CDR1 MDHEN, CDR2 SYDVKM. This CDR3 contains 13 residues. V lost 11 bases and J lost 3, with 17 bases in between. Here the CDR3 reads CASNSGGNYEQYF. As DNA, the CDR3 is TGTGCCTCCAACTCGGGTGGAAACTACGAGCAGTACTTC.

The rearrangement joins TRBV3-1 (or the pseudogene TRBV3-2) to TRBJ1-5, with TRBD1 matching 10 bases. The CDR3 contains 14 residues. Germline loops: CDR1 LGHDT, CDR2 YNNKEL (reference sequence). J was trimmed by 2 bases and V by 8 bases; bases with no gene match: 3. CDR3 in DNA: TGTGCCAGCGGCGGGACAGGGGGCAATCAGCCCCAGCATTTT. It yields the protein CASGGTGGNQPQHF.

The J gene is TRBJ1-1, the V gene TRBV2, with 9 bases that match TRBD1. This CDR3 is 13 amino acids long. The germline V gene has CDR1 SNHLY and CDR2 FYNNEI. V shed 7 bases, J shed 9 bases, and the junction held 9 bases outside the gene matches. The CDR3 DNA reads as TGTGCCAGCACCCTGGGGGGACAGGGTAAAGCTTTCTTT. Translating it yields CASTLGGQGKAFF.

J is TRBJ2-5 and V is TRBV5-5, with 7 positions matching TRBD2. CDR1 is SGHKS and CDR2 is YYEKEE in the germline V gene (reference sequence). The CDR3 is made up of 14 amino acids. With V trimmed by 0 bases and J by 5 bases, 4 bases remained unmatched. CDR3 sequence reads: CASSLGWGGETQYF. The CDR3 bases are TGTGCCAGCAGCTTGGGCTGGGGAGGGGAGACCCAGTACTTC.

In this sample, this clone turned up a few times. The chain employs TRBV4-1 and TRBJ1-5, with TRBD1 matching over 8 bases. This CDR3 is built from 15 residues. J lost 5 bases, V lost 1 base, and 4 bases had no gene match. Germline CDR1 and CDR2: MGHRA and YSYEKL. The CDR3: CASSQGDRGYQPQHF. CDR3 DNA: TGCGCCAGCAGCCAAGGCGACAGGGGTTATCAGCCCCAGCATTTT.

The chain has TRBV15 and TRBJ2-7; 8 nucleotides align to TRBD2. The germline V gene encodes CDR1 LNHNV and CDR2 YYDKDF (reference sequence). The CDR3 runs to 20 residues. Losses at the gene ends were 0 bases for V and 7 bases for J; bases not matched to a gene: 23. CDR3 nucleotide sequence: TGTGCCACCAGCAGAGATCAGGAGGTAGCGGGGTGGAGGCCCCGGGTTGAGCAGTACTTC. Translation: CATSRDQEVAGWRPRVEQYF.

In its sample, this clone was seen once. CDR3 sequence reads: CASSYGTTYGYTF. The CDR3 DNA sequence: TGTGCCAGCAGTTACGGGACAACTTATGGCTACACCTTC. This chain joins TRBV6-6 and TRBJ1-2, with D possibly being TRBD1 (6 bases). This CDR3 contains 13 residues. Trimming cost V 2 bases and J 5 bases, with 9 bases left between them. Per the germline V gene, CDR1 is MNHNY and CDR2 is SVGAGI (reference sequence).